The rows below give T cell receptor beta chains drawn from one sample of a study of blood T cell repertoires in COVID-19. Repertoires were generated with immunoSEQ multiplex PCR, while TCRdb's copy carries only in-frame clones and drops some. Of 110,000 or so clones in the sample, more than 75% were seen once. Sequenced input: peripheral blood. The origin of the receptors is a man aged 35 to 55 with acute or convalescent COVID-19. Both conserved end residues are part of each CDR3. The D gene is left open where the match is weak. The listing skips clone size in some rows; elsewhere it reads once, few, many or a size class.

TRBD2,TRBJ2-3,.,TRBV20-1,TGCAGTGCTAGTTTTTTGGCGGGGGGGCTGTATACGCAGTATTTT,CSASFLAGGLYTQYF
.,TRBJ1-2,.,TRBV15,TGTGCCACCAGCAGAGGGATTGGCGGATCCAACTATGGCTACACCTTC,CATSRGIGGSNYGYTF
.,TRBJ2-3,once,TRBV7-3,TGTGCCAGCAGCTTCGTGGGCTTACAAGATACGCAGTATTTT,CASSFVGLQDTQYF
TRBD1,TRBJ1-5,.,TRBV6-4,TGTGCCAGCAGTGACTCCGTGCCAAGAGACAGGGGAAATCAGCCCCAGCATTTT,CASSDSVPRDRGNQPQHF
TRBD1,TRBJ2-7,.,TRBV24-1,TGTGCCACGGAGGGACAGGACTCCTACGAGCAGTACTTC,CATEGQDSYEQYF
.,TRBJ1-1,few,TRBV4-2,TGTGCCAGCAGCCAAGTAGTAGATATCACTGAAGCTTTCTTT,CASSQVVDITEAFF
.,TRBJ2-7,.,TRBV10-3,TGTGCCACCGGACCGGGGTTGGGCGAGCAGTACTTC,CATGPGLGEQYF
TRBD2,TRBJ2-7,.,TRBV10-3,TGTGCCATCGCATCTAGCGGGGAGACCTACGAGCAGTACTTC,CAIASSGETYEQYF
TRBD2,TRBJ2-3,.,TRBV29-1,TGCAGCGTTGCGTCTAGCGGGGGGGCAACAGATACGCAGTATTTT,CSVASSGGATDTQYF
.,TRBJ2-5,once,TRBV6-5,TGTGCCAGCAGTTCCACCGGGACCCAGTACTTC,CASSSTGTQYF
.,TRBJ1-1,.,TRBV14,TGTGCCAGCGGGAGGGGAATGAACACTGAAGCTTTCTTT,CASGRGMNTEAFF
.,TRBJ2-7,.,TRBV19,TGTGCCAGTAGTATTCGGGACTCCTACGAGCAGTACTTC,CASSIRDSYEQYF
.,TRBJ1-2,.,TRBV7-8,TGTGCCAGCAGCGGCGGCACGGCCGGGAACGGATTTTATGGCTACACCTTC,CASSGGTAGNGFYGYTF
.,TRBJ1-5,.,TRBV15,TGTGCCACCAGCAGAGATCGTCATCAGCCCCAGCATTTT,CATSRDRHQPQHF
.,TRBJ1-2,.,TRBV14,TGTGCCAGCAGCCTAGTAGGGTCTCCGTTGGACTCCTATGGCTACACCTTC,CASSLVGSPLDSYGYTF
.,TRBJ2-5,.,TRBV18,TGTGCCAGCTCACCTACATCGGGTGGTCAAGAGACCCAGTACTTC,CASSPTSGGQETQYF
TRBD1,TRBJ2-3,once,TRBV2,TGTGCCAGCCGGACAGGGTTGATCACGGATACGCAGTATTTT,CASRTGLITDTQYF
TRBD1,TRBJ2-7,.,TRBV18,TGTGCCAGCTCAGCCGGGACAGGCTCCTACGAGCAGTACTTC,CASSAGTGSYEQYF
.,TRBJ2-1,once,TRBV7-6,TGTGCCAGCAGCCCTACCGGTATGGCTCTATGGGGGCCCAACAATGAGCAGTTCTTC,CASSPTGMALWGPNNEQFF
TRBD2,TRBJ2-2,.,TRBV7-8,TGTGCCAGCAGCCAGAGAGCTAGCGGCGGGGAGCTGTTTTTT,CASSQRASGGELFF
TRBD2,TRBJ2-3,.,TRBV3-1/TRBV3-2,TGTGCCAGCAGCCGAATCGTGTTTGGGTCGGGGGGTAGCACAGATACGCAGTATTTT,CASSRIVFGSGGSTDTQYF
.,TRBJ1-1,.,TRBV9,TGTGCCAGCAGCTTAACATCTTTCACTGAAGCTTTCTTT,CASSLTSFTEAFF
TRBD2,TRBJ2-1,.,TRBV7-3,TGTGCCAGCAGCCTGAGGGGAGGGGACAATGAGCAGTTCTTC,CASSLRGGDNEQFF
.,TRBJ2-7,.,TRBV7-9,TGTGCCAGCAGCTTGGGTACTAGCCGGTTCGAGCAGTACTTC,CASSLGTSRFEQYF
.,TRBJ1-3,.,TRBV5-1,TGCGCCAGCAGCTTGGCCGGTTCAGGAGGAAACACCATATATTTT,CASSLAGSGGNTIYF
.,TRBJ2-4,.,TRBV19,TGTGCCAGTAGTAAGGAGGGGATGAGCATTCAGTACTTC,CASSKEGMSIQYF
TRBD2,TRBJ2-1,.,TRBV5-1,TGCGCCAGCGCCCGGACTAGCGGGGGGGGCGTCTTCTTC,CASARTSGGGVFF
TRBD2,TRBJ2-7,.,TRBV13,TGTGCCAGCAGCGGGCAGGCGGGGGGGAGCTACGAGCAGTACTTC,CASSGQAGGSYEQYF
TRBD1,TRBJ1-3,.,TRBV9,TGTGCCAGCAGCGTAGATCTCCGACAGGGCACCATATATTTT,CASSVDLRQGTIYF
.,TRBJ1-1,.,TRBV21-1,TGTGCCAGCAGCCTAAGGCAGGTCACTGAAGCTTTCTTT,CASSLRQVTEAFF
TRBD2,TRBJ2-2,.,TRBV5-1,TGCGCCAGCAGCTTGGTAGCGGGGGCCATCACCGGGGAGCTGTTTTTT,CASSLVAGAITGELFF
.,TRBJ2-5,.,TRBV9,TGTGCCAGCAGCGAAACTAGCCTCAGGCAGGAGACCCAGTACTTC,CASSETSLRQETQYF
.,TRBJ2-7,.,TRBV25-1,TGTGCCAGCAGTGCCCGAGGAAACGAGCAGTACTTC,CASSARGNEQYF
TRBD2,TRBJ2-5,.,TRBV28,TGTGCCAGCAGCTCGGCGGGGGGGGAGACCCAGTACTTC,CASSSAGGETQYF
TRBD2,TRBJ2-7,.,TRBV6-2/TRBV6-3,TGTGCCAGCAGTTACACGGCTAGCGGGGGGCTCTACGAGCAGTACTTC,CASSYTASGGLYEQYF
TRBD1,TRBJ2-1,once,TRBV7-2,TGTGCCAGCAGCTACCTTGGACAGGCGCCTTCGGGCACACACAATGAGCAGTTCTTC,CASSYLGQAPSGTHNEQFF
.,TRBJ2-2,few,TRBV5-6,TGTGCCAGCAGCGCGGGCCGGGGGTACACCGGGGAGCTGTTTTTT,CASSAGRGYTGELFF
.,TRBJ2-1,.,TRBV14,TGTGCCAGCAGCCAATTAAGGAACAGCAATGAGCAGTTCTTC,CASSQLRNSNEQFF
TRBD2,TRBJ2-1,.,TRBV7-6,TGTGCCAGCAGCTCCCCTAATAGCGGGGGGGCCGTTGGTAGCGATGAGCAGTTCTTC,CASSSPNSGGAVGSDEQFF
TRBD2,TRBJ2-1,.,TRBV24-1,TGTGCCACCAGTGATCCTAGCGGGGGGGGTAATGAGCAGTTCTTC,CATSDPSGGGNEQFF
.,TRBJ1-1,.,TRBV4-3,TGCGCCAGCAGCCAAGATAGGATCGGGTCTGAAGCTTTCTTT,CASSQDRIGSEAFF
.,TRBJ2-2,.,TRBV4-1,TGCGCCAGCAGCCAAACCACAGTTGCCGGGGAGCTGTTTTTT,CASSQTTVAGELFF
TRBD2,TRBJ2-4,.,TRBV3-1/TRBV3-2,TGTGCCAGCAGCCAAGAAGGGGCTAGCGGGGGCTACAAAAACATTCAGTACTTC,CASSQEGASGGYKNIQYF
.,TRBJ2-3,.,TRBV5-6,TGTGCCAGCAGCTTGGTTTCCTGGCCAGATACGCAGTATTTT,CASSLVSWPDTQYF
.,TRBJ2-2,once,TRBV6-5,TGTGCCAGCAGTTTATACTTTTACACCGGGGAGCTGTTTTTT,CASSLYFYTGELFF
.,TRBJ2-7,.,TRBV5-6,TGTGCCAGCAGCTTAGGCGGCTTTACCTACGAGCAGTACTTC,CASSLGGFTYEQYF
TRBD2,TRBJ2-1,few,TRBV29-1,TGCAGCGTTGCGGCGGGGGGCCCAAATGAGCAGTTCTTC,CSVAAGGPNEQFF
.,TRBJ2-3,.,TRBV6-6,TGTGCCAGTGTGTTCGGCGGGCGAATCACAGATACGCAGTATTTT,CASVFGGRITDTQYF
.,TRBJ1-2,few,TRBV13,TGTGCCAGCAGCCGCCGCGGGGGCGTCTATGGCTACACCTTC,CASSRRGGVYGYTF
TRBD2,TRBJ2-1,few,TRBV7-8,TGTGCCAGCAGTTATACCCCGACTAGCGGGGGGTGGGATGAGCAGTTCTTC,CASSYTPTSGGWDEQFF
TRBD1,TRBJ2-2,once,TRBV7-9,TGTGCCAGCAGCTTAAGGACAGGGGACCCCGGGGAGCTGTTTTTT,CASSLRTGDPGELFF
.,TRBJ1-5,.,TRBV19,TGTGCCAGTAGTATTTGGCAGGGCGGTAGCAATCAGCCCCAGCATTTT,CASSIWQGGSNQPQHF
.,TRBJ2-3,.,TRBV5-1,TGCGCCAGCAGCTTGGCCGAAGTGCGTTCGGGTCATACGCAGTATTTT,CASSLAEVRSGHTQYF